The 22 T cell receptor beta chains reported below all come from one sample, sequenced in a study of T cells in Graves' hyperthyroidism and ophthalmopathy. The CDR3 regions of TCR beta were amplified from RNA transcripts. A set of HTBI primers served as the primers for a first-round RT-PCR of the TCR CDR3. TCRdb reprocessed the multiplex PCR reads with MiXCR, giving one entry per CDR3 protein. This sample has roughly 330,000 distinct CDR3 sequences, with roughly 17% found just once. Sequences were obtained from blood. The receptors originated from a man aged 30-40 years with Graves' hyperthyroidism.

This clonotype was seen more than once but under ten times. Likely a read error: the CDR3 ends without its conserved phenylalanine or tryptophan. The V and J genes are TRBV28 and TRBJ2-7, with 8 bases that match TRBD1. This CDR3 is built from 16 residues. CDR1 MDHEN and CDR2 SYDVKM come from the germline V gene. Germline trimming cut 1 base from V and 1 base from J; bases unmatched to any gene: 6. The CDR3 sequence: CASSLSLDRVSYEQYL. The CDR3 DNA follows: TGTGCCAGCAGTTTATCTTTGGACAGGGTGTCCTACGAGCAGTACCTC.

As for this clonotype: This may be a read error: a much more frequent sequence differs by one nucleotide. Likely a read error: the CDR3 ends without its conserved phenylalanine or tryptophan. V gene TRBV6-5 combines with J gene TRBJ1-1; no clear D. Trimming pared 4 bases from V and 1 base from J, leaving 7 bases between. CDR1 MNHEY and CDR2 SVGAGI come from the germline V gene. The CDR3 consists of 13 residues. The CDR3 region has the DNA TGTGCCAGCAGTTGGTGGCGGAACACTGAAGCTTTCGTT. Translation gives CASSWWRNTEAFV.

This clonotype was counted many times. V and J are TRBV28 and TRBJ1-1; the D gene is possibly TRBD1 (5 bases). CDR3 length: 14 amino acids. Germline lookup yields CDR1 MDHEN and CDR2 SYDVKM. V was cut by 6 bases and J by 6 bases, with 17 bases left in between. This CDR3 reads CASRRQSLQAEAFF. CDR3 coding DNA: TGTGCCAGCAGGAGACAGAGCCTCCAGGCTGAAGCTTTCTTT.

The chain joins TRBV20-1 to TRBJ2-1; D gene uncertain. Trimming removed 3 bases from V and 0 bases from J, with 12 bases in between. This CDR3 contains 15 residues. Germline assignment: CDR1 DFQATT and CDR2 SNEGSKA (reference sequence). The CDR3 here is CSASDSHRSYNEQFF. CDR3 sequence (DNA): TGCAGTGCTAGTGATAGCCACCGCTCCTACAATGAGCAGTTCTTC.

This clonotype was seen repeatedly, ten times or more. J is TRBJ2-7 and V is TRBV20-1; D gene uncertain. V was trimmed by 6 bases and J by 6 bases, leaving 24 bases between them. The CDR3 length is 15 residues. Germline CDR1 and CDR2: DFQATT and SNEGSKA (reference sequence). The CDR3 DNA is TGCAGTGCCCCCAATCTTTCAGGCCGGAGAGGCGAGCAGTACTTC. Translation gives CSAPNLSGRRGEQYF.

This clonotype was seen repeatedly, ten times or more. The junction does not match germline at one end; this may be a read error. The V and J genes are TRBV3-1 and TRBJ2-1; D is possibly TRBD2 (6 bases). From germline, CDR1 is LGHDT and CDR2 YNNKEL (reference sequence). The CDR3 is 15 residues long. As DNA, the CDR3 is TGTGCCAGCACCCAACTTAGCGGAACTTACAATGAGCAGTTCTTC. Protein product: CASTQLSGTYNEQFF.

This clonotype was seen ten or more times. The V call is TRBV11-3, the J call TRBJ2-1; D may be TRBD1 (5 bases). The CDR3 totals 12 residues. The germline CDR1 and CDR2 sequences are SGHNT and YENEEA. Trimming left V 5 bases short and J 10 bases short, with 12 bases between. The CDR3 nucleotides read TGTGCCAGCAGCCCGACCCCAGGGGAGCAGTTCTTC. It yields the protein CASSPTPGEQFF. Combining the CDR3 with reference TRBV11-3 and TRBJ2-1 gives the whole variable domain EAGVVQSPRYKIIEKKQPVAFWCNPISGHNTLYWYLQNLGQGPELLIRYENEEAVDDSQLPKDRFSAERLKGVDSTLKIQPAELGDSAVYLCASSPTPGEQFFGPGTRLTVL.

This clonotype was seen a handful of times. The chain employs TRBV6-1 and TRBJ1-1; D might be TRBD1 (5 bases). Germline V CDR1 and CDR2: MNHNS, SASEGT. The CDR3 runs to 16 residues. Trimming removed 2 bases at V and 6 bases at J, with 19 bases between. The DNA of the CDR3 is TGTGCCAGCAGTGAACGGGGAACCAGGGTTGGCTCTGAAGCTTTCTTT. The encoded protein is CASSERGTRVGSEAFF.

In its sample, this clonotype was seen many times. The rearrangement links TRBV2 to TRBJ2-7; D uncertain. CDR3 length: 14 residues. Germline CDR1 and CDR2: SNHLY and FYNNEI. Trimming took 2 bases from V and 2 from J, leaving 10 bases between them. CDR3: CASSERTAPYEQYF. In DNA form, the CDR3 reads TGTGCCAGCAGTGAACGGACCGCACCCTACGAGCAGTACTTC.

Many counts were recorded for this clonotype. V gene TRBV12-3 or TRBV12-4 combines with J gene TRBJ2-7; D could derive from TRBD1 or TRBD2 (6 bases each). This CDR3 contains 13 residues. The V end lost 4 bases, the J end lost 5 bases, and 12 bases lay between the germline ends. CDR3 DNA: TGTGCCAGCAGTTACGGGGGCGCGGACGAGCAGTACTTC. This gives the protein CASSYGGADEQYF.

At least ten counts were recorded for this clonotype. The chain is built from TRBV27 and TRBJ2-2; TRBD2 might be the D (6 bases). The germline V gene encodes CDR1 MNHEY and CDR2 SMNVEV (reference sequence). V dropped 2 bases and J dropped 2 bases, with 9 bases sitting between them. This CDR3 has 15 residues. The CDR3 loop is CASSLGTSNTGELFF. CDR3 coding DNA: TGTGCCAGCAGTTTAGGGACTTCTAACACCGGGGAGCTGTTTTTT.

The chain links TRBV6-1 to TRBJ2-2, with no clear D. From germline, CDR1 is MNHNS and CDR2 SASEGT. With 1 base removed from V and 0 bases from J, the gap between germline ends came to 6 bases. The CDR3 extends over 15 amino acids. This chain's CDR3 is CASSEESANTGELFF. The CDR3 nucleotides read TGTGCCAGCAGTGAAGAATCGGCGAACACCGGGGAGCTGTTTTTT.

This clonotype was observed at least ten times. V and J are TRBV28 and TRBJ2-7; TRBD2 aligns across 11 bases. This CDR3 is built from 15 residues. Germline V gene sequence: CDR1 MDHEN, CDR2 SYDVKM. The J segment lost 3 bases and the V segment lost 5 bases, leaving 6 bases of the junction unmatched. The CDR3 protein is CASSAGLAVLYEQYF. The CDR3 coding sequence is TGTGCCAGCAGTGCGGGACTAGCGGTCCTCTACGAGCAGTACTTC.

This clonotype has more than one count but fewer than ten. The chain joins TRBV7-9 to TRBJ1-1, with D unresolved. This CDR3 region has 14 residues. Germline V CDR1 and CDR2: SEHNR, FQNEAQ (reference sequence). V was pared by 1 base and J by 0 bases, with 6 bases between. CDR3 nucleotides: TGTGCCAGCAGCTTAGTAGGCATGAACACTGAAGCTTTCTTT. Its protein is CASSLVGMNTEAFF.

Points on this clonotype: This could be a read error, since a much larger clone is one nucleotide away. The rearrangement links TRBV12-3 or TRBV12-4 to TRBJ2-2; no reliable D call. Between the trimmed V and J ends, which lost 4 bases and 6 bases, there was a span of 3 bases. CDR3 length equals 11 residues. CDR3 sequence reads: CASSYAGELFF. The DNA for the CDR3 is TGTGCCAGCAGTTACGCCGGGGAGCTGTTTTTT.

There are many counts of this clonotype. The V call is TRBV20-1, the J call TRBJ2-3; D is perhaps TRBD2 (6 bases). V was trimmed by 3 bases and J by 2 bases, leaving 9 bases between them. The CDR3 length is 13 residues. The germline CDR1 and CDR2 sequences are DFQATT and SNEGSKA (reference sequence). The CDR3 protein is CSASWDFTDTQYF. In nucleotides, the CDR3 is TGCAGTGCTAGCTGGGACTTCACAGATACGCAGTATTTT.

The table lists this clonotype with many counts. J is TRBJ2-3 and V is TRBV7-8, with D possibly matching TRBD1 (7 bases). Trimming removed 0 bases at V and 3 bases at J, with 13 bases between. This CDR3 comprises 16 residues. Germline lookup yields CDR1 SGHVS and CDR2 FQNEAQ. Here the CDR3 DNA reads TGTGCCAGCAGCTTAGCAATACAGGGGAGGACAGATACGCAGTATTTT. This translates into CASSLAIQGRTDTQYF.

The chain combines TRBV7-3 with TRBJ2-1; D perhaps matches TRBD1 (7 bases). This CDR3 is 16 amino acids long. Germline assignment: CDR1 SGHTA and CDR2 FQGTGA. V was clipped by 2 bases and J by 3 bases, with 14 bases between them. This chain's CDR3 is CASSLGGGEGYNEQFF. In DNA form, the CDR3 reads TGTGCCAGCAGCTTAGGAGGGGGCGAAGGCTACAATGAGCAGTTCTTC.

In DNA form, the CDR3 reads TGTGCCAGCAGCCGACCTCCGGGACACCTCGACGGGGAGCTGTTTTTT. The encoded protein is CASSRPPGHLDGELFF. The chain joins TRBV27 to TRBJ2-2; possible D gene TRBD1, 6 bases. Trimming pared 6 bases from V and 7 bases from J, leaving 21 bases between. Germline-derived CDR1 and CDR2 are MNHEY and SMNVEV (reference sequence). The CDR3 runs 16 residues.

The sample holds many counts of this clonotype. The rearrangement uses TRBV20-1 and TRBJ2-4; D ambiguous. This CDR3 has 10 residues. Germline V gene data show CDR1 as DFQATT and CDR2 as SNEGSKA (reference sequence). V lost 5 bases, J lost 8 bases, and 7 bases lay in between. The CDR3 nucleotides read TGCAGTGCTCTCCGGGACATTCAGTACTTC. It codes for CSALRDIQYF.

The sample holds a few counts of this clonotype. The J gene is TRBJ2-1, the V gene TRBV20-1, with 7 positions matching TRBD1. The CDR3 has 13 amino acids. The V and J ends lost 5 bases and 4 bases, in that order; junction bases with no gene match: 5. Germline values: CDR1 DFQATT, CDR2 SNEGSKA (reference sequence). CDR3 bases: TGCAGTGCTCACCCGACAGGGTACAATGAGCAGTTCTTC. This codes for CSAHPTGYNEQFF.

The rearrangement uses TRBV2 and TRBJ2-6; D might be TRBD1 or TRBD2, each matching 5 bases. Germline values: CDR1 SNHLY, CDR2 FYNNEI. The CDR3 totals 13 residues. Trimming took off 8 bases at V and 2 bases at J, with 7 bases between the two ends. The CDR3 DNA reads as TGTGCCAGCGGGGGTCCTGGGGCCAACGTCCTGACTTTC. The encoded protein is CASGGPGANVLTF.